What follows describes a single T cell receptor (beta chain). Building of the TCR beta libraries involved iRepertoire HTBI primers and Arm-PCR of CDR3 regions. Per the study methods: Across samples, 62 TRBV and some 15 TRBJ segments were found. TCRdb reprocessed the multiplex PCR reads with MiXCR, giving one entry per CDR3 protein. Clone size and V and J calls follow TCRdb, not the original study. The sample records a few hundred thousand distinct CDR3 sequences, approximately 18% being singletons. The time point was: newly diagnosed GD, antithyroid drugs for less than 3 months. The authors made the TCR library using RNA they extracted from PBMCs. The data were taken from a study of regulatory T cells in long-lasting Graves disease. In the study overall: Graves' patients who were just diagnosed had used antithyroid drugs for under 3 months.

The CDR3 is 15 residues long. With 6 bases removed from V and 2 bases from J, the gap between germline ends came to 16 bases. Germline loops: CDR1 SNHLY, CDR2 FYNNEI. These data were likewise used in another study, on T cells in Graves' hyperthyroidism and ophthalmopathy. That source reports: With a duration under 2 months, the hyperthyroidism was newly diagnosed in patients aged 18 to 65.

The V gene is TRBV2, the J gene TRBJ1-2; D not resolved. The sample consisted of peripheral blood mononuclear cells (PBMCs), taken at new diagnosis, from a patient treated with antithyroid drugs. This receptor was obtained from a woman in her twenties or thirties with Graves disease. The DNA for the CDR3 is TGTGCCAGCAGAGACCCCGACCCGGGAAACTATGGCTACACCTTC. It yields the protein CASRDPDPGNYGYTF.